This T cell receptor beta chain was obtained from a study of blood T cell repertoires in COVID-19. In the study overall: Italy, Spain and the United States were the sources of the convalescent and acute COVID-19 samples. In each case, the material was cDNA or gDNA derived from T cells, B-cell-depleted T cells, or PBMCs.

Per the study methods: Reference gene primers were amplified, and this amplification served to estimate nucleated cell counts. Sequencing was performed with immunoSEQ multiplex PCR; in TCRdb, only in-frame clones are kept and a portion is missing. From that table come the V and J calls and clone size; the DNA was used to work out D and trimming. The repertoire holds approximately 75,000 clones, with 80% to 90% as singletons. Per the germline V gene, CDR1 is SQVTM and CDR2 is ANQGSEA. CDR3 length equals 12 residues. Deletions cut 4 bases from V and 7 bases from J, with 11 bases between. The sequenced sample consisted of peripheral blood. The receptor was derived from a woman in her fifties or sixties with acute or convalescent COVID-19. The V and J genes are TRBV29-1 and TRBJ1-3, with D uncertain. The DNA of the CDR3 is TGCAGCGTTGGGGCCGATGCGAACACCATATATTTT. It encodes CSVGADANTIYF.